The 6 T cell receptor beta chains reported below all come from one sample, sequenced in a study of T cell changes during pregnancy in multiple sclerosis. TCRdb's table, derived via immunoSEQ multiplex PCR, lists solely in-frame clones and lacks some. The table records about 120,000 clones, about 90% of them present only once. The material sequenced was peripheral blood, taken in the third trimester of pregnancy. Every receptor here comes from a female donor with multiple sclerosis, enrolled in a pregnancy study.

This clone was seen once. The genes are TRBV4-2 and TRBJ1-3; tentatively, D is TRBD1 (6 bases). The CDR3 runs to 14 residues. Trimming cost V 5 bases and J 2 bases, with 10 bases left between them. Germline values: CDR1 LGHNA, CDR2 YNFKEQ. CDR3 DNA: TGTGCCAGCAGCTATACAGGGACTGGAAACACCATATATTTT. This codes for CASSYTGTGNTIYF.

The rearrangement joins TRBV18 to TRBJ2-1, with a possible D match to TRBD2 (6 bases). The CDR3 spans 17 residues. The germline V gene encodes CDR1 KGHSH and CDR2 LQKENI. V lost 2 bases, J lost 0 bases, and 14 bases lay in between. In DNA form, the CDR3 reads TGTGCCAGCTCACCAACTGGGGGACTGGGCTCCTACAATGAGCAGTTCTTC. Translation: CASSPTGGLGSYNEQFF. Complete variable domain (other parts from reference TRBV18 and TRBJ2-1): NAGVMQNPRHLVRRRGQEARLRCSPMKGHSHVYWYRQLPEEGLKFMVYLQKENIIDESGMPKERFSAEFPKEGPSILRIQQVVRGDSAAYFCASSPTGGLGSYNEQFFGPGTRLTVL.

This chain joins TRBV10-1 and TRBJ2-7, with 7 positions matching TRBD1. Germline V gene sequence: CDR1 WNHNN, CDR2 SYGVQD (reference sequence). This CDR3 contains 14 residues. Trimming removed 2 bases from V and 2 bases from J; junction bases left unmatched: 3. DNA of the CDR3: TGCGCCAGCAGTGAGGACAGGGCCCCCTACGAGCAGTACTTC. Protein: CASSEDRAPYEQYF.

This clone was detected only a few times. As DNA, the CDR3 is TGTGCCAGCAGCGCCCGTCAAAGCCCCCATGAGCAGTTCTTC. Translated, it gives CASSARQSPHEQFF. This chain links TRBV11-3 with TRBJ2-1; D not certain. This CDR3 spans 14 amino acids. V was trimmed by 5 bases and J by 8 bases, leaving 16 bases between them. The germline gives CDR1 SGHNT, CDR2 YENEEA.

This clone was recorded a few times. CDR3 sequence reads: CASNLGQKVNTEAFF. CDR3 nucleotide sequence: TGTGCCAGCAACCTCGGACAGAAAGTTAACACTGAAGCTTTCTTT. This chain joins TRBV28 and TRBJ1-1; a possible D gene is TRBD1 (6 bases). This CDR3 contains 15 residues. CDR1 and CDR2 (germline): MDHEN, SYDVKM. Trimming shortened V by 7 bases and J by 2 bases, and 17 bases separated the two germline ends.

This clone was detected only once. The chain recombines TRBV10-2 with TRBJ1-4, with TRBD1 identical over 9 bases. V lost 7 bases to trimming and J lost 7 bases; unmatched junction nucleotides: 7. Germline assignment: CDR1 WSHSY and CDR2 SAAADI. CDR3 length: 14 amino acids. The CDR3 here is CASTPGTGSEKLFF. The CDR3 coding sequence is TGCGCCAGCACCCCCGGGACAGGGTCTGAAAAACTGTTTTTT.